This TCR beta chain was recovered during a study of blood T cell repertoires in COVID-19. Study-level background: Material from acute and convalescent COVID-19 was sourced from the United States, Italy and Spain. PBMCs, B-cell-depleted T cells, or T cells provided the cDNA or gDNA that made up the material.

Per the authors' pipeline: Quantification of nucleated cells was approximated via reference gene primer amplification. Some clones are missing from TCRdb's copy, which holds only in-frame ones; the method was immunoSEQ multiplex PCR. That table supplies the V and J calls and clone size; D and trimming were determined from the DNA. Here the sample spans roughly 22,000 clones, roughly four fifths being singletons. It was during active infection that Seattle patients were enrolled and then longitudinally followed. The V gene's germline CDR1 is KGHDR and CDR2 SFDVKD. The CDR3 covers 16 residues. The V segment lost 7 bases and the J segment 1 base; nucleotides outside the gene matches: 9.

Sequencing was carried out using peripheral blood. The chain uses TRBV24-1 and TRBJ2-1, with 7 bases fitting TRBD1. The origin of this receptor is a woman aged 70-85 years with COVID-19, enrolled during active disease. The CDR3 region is CATSPEGARSYNEQFF. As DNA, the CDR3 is TGTGCCACCAGCCCTGAGGGGGCGAGGTCCTACAATGAGCAGTTCTTC.